What follows is one T cell receptor beta chain and its context. Using the 5' RACE reads, TCRdb records one entry per CDR3 protein without DNA. The sample is made up of 110,000 or so distinct CDR3 sequences, and the top ten hold over 10% of it. This entry belongs to a study of monozygotic twins with inflammatory bowel disease. The CDR3 contains 15 residues. Germline CDR1 DFQATT, CDR2 SNEGSKA (reference sequence). This chain connects TRBV20-1 to TRBJ2-5; TCRdb outputs TRBD1, but without DNA this stays unchecked. Input material: blood. This clonotype was sampled from a human donor with ulcerative colitis or Crohn's disease, or a healthy co-twin of an affected twin (not recorded which). CDR3 sequence reads: CSAPRWRGRQETQYF.